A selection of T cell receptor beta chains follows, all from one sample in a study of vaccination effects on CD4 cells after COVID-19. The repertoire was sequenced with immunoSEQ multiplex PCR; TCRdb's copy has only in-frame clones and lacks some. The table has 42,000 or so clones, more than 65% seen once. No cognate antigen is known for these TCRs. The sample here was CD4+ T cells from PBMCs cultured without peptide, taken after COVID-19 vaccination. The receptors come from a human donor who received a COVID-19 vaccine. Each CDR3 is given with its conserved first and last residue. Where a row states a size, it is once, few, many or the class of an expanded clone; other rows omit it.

CDR3aa: CASTNRFGDRLNTEAFF
abundance: -
v_gene: TRBV3-1/TRBV3-2

CDR3aa: CASSIAQEIRALHF
abundance: -
v_gene: TRBV19

CDR3aa: CSASRGAGEAFF
abundance: few
v_gene: TRBV20-1

CDR3aa: CASSQDSGNTIYF
abundance: -
v_gene: TRBV4-1

CDR3aa: CASSEVPRGSGRGEQYF
abundance: -
v_gene: TRBV6-1

CDR3aa: CASSELEGNSHEQFF
abundance: -
v_gene: TRBV2

CDR3aa: CATNTGYSLNTEAFF
abundance: -
v_gene: TRBV19

CDR3aa: CASSDEETQYF
abundance: -
v_gene: TRBV6-5

CDR3aa: CASSEWELGEAFF
abundance: once
v_gene: TRBV10-2

CDR3aa: CASSLPGQGYEQYF
abundance: -
v_gene: TRBV3-1/TRBV3-2

CDR3aa: CASSRTGIWDTQYF
abundance: -
v_gene: TRBV5-8

CDR3aa: CASSFTGSGEQFF
abundance: -
v_gene: TRBV12-3/TRBV12-4

CDR3aa: CASSLWERHNEQFF
abundance: -
v_gene: TRBV5-1

CDR3aa: CASSFTPGEGDTQYF
abundance: -
v_gene: TRBV6-5

CDR3aa: CASSPRSQGSTGELFF
abundance: -
v_gene: TRBV18

CDR3aa: CASSLLGPNPYEQYF
abundance: -
v_gene: TRBV5-6

CDR3aa: CASSLAEGRNSPLHF
abundance: once
v_gene: TRBV5-1

CDR3aa: CASSPVDRAYEQYF
abundance: -
v_gene: TRBV18

CDR3aa: CASSLDRGAYNEQFF
abundance: few
v_gene: TRBV11-2

CDR3aa: CASSHVYAGIVTGELFF
abundance: -
v_gene: TRBV5-5

CDR3aa: CASRDTGRNYGYTF
abundance: few
v_gene: TRBV6-5

CDR3aa: CASSQVARNNEQFF
abundance: -
v_gene: TRBV3-1/TRBV3-2

CDR3aa: CASSLGLLLDETQYF
abundance: once
v_gene: TRBV7-8

CDR3aa: CASRGTGSTEAFF
abundance: -
v_gene: TRBV6-5

CDR3aa: CASTLAGGDEQYF
abundance: -
v_gene: TRBV25-1

CDR3aa: CASSILGLAGVTGELFF
abundance: once
v_gene: TRBV13

CDR3aa: CASSPNPVGVGNTIYF
abundance: few
v_gene: TRBV18

CDR3aa: CASRETSRAYEQYF
abundance: -
v_gene: TRBV25-1

CDR3aa: CASSARIAGGKETQYF
abundance: -
v_gene: TRBV9

CDR3aa: CASSKWDVDTQYF
abundance: -
v_gene: TRBV19

CDR3aa: CASSLDTDNSPLHF
abundance: -
v_gene: TRBV5-4

CDR3aa: CASSGPGQPQHF
abundance: -
v_gene: TRBV2

CDR3aa: CASSMGQVVAEAFF
abundance: -
v_gene: TRBV19

CDR3aa: CASSPMTGGSGVPLHF
abundance: -
v_gene: TRBV27

CDR3aa: CASSPPAGSGRVSYNEQFF
abundance: -
v_gene: TRBV3-1/TRBV3-2

CDR3aa: CASSARTGGNEKLFF
abundance: -
v_gene: TRBV27

CDR3aa: CASSLAGVTNEQYF
abundance: once
v_gene: TRBV5-4

CDR3aa: CASGLENEQFF
abundance: -
v_gene: TRBV12-5

CDR3aa: CASTRNPGVGTYNEQFF
abundance: -
v_gene: TRBV6-6

CDR3aa: CASSLEEGFKEQYF
abundance: few
v_gene: TRBV5-1

CDR3aa: CASSLGTGSYNEQFF
abundance: -
v_gene: TRBV5-1

CDR3aa: CASSRTGSHYEQYF
abundance: few
v_gene: TRBV5-4

CDR3aa: CASSLGLGPNPVAGYTF
abundance: -
v_gene: TRBV11-2

CDR3aa: CASSWTGPNQPQHF
abundance: -
v_gene: TRBV7-2

CDR3aa: CASSGDRGLEAFF
abundance: -
v_gene: TRBV7-8

CDR3aa: CAGTSGGNYNEQFF
abundance: -
v_gene: TRBV19

CDR3aa: CASTPGPYNEQFF
abundance: once
v_gene: TRBV19

CDR3aa: CASSQLGAGGPWEQYF
abundance: -
v_gene: TRBV3-1/TRBV3-2

CDR3aa: CASRPMDSLYGYTF
abundance: -
v_gene: TRBV6-5

CDR3aa: CATSRDDRFPGELFF
abundance: -
v_gene: TRBV15

CDR3aa: CARRGRDGYTF
abundance: -
v_gene: TRBV2